This T cell receptor (beta chain) was recovered during a study of beta chain features in type 1 diabetes. Study-wide results and limits: The study found moderately but significantly shorter TCRB CDR3s in all four CD4+ subsets of Type 1 diabetes patients. The study left unresolved whether HLA type influences TCRB rearrangement. Researchers reported that naive, central memory and Treg TCRB repertoires appeared more similar in patients than in healthy donors. Type 1 diabetes patients had fewer VDJ junction insertions and more deletions.

Expressed TCRB transcripts were sequenced because the entire RNA isolate underwent reverse transcription. Measured with immunoSEQ multiplex PCR; TCRdb has only the in-frame clones, and not every one. The sample comprises under 300,000 clones, approximately 10% of which are singletons, and about 0.018% rests with the top ten. Sorted populations were all over 98% pure. The CDR3 sequence is 18 residues long. The germline V gene encodes CDR1 LGHNA and CDR2 YSLEER. V lost 0 bases to trimming and J lost 3 bases; unmatched junction nucleotides: 13. This clone has a handful of counts. Its cognate antigen is unknown.

The sample taken for sequencing was naive CD4+ T cells from blood. This rearrangement joins TRBV4-3 to TRBJ2-5; 7 bases fit TRBD1. This receptor was taken from a man under 40 with type 1 diabetes. CDR3 sequence reads: CASSQEWGTATGEETQYF. The CDR3 bases are TGCGCCAGCAGCCAAGAATGGGGGACAGCTACCGGAGAAGAGACCCAGTACTTC.